The 31 T cell receptor beta chains presented below share a single source sample, sequenced in a study of T cell clusters in autoimmune cytopenias. Tens of thousands of genome equivalents of blood DNA were amplified for TRB. TRB rearrangements were amplified by touch-down multiplex PCR with mixed TRB-A/B primers. TCRdb reanalyzed the multiplex PCR reads and collapses them to one entry per CDR3 protein, without DNA. This table holds thousands of distinct CDR3 sequences. Sequencing was done on a sample of peripheral blood. These receptors came from a human donor with an autoimmune cytopenia or autoimmune hepatitis (not recorded which).

In terms of frequency, this clonotype is medium-sized. Here the CDR3 reads CSVDGGMSSYEQYF. The genes are TRBV29-1 and TRBJ2-7; TCRdb's assignment of TRBD2 cannot be checked, as there is no DNA. The CDR3 extends over 14 amino acids. Germline CDR1 and CDR2: SQVTM and ANQGSEA.

Its frequency marks this clonotype as medium-sized (0.01 to 0.1%). V gene TRBV5-7 combines with J gene TRBJ1-5; TCRdb designates TRBD1, a call that cannot be tested without DNA. TRBV5-7 is treated as an ORF (open reading frame) with a function not yet certain. This CDR3 contains 15 residues. The chain's CDR3 is CASSWDRGRNQPQHF.

By frequency, this clonotype is medium-sized. The rearrangement uses TRBV19 and TRBJ2-2; lacking DNA, the TRBD1 call made by TCRdb goes unchecked. Per germline, CDR1 LNHDA and CDR2 SQIVND (reference sequence). The CDR3 loop spans 14 amino acids. The CDR3 loop is CDSRQGAGTGELFF.

This clonotype counts as large by frequency. The chain is built from TRBV6-6 and TRBJ2-7. Germline V gene lookup returns CDR1 MNHNY and CDR2 SVGAGI (reference sequence). This CDR3 spans 16 amino acids. The CDR3 sequence: CASSFNERTDAYEQYF.

Measured by frequency, this clonotype is medium-sized (0.01 to 0.1%). The chain combines TRBV19 with TRBJ1-1. The germline V gene has CDR1 LNHDA and CDR2 SQIVND (reference sequence). The length of the CDR3 is 14 residues. CDR3 sequence: CAVSPTGGVPEAFF. The entire variable domain, with the rest obtained from reference TRBV19 and TRBJ1-1, is as follows: DGGITQSPKYLFRKEGQNVTLSCEQNLNHDAMYWYRQDPGQGLRLIYYSQIVNDFQKGDIAEGYSVSREKKESFPLTVTSAQKNPTAFYLCAVSPTGGVPEAFFGQGTRLTVV.

Its frequency marks this clonotype as medium-sized. This chain connects TRBV27 to TRBJ1-2; TCRdb selects TRBD1, and the lack of DNA leaves this call unchecked. The CDR3 has 15 residues. Germline V gene data show CDR1 as MNHEY and CDR2 as SMNVEV (reference sequence). CDR3 amino acids: CASSKKGGRNYGYTF.

This clonotype registers medium-sized by frequency. This chain's CDR3 is CASNTQGQGGYGYTF. The rearrangement uses TRBV19 and TRBJ1-2; TCRdb proposes TRBD1, but this gene call is untestable without DNA. The germline gives CDR1 LNHDA, CDR2 SQIVND (reference sequence). The CDR3 runs 15 residues.

Frequency places this clonotype as medium-sized. This chain uses TRBV5-5 with TRBJ1-1; the D gene TCRdb calls, TRBD1, cannot be checked with no DNA. CDR1 SGHKS and CDR2 YYEKEE come from the germline V gene (reference sequence). The CDR3 is 16 residues long. The CDR3 reads CASSLGTGNLGTEAFF.

Frequency places this clonotype as medium-sized. The V gene is TRBV27, the J gene TRBJ1-6; the TCRdb call, TRBD1, lacks DNA for checking. CDR1 and CDR2 from the germline V gene are MNHEY and SMNVEV (reference sequence). The CDR3 spans 17 residues. The CDR3 region is CASSYSGQGKRNSPLHF.

This clonotype is classed as medium-sized by frequency. J is TRBJ2-5 and V is TRBV11-1; there is no DNA to check the TCRdb D call of TRBD1. The CDR3 is 14 amino acids. Germline V gene sequence: CDR1 SGHAT, CDR2 FQDESV (reference sequence). Here the CDR3 reads CATSGGQLQETQYF.

This clonotype is labeled medium-sized (0.01 to 0.1%) based on frequency. This chain connects TRBV19 to TRBJ1-5. The germline V gene has CDR1 LNHDA and CDR2 SQIVND (reference sequence). CDR3 length equals 13 residues. The CDR3 loop reads CASSREINQPQHF.

This clonotype is medium-sized by frequency. The chain employs TRBV6-5 and TRBJ1-4; TCRdb outputs TRBD1, but without DNA this stays unchecked. The CDR3 is 12 residues long. The germline CDR1 and CDR2 sequences are MNHEY and SVGAGI. The CDR3 sequence: CASVRGEEKLFF.

Its frequency marks this clonotype as large. This chain joins TRBV29-1 and TRBJ1-1; the TRBD1 assignment by TCRdb is unverifiable without DNA. Germline CDR1 SQVTM, CDR2 ANQGSEA. The CDR3 extends over 12 amino acids. CDR3 loop: CSVPGHLTEAFF.

This clonotype ranks as medium-sized (0.01 to 0.1%) in terms of frequency. The chain carries TRBV6-5 and TRBJ2-6. Germline assignment: CDR1 MNHEY and CDR2 SVGAGI. The CDR3 covers 16 residues. CDR3: CASSYRGGGGANVLTF.

Considering frequency, this clonotype is medium-sized. This sequence joins TRBV6-1 and TRBJ1-6; the TCRdb D gene call, TRBD1, has no DNA to confirm it. The CDR3 totals 17 residues. Germline values: CDR1 MNHNS, CDR2 SASEGT. The CDR3 loop reads CASSEGRGFSGGSPLHF.

This clonotype is classed as medium-sized (0.01 to 0.1%) by frequency. The chain has TRBV30 and TRBJ2-3; TCRdb's assignment of TRBD2 cannot be checked, as there is no DNA. The CDR3 extends over 11 amino acids. The germline V gene has CDR1 GTSNPN and CDR2 SVGIG (reference sequence). The CDR3 here is CAWSVVGPLIF.

Measured by frequency, this clonotype is medium-sized (0.01 to 0.1%). V gene TRBV14 combines with J gene TRBJ2-2; the D gene TCRdb calls, TRBD2, cannot be checked with no DNA. The CDR3 is made up of 15 amino acids. The V gene's germline CDR1 is SGHDN and CDR2 FVKESK. This chain's CDR3 is CASSPKLRDTGELFF.

This clonotype ranks as medium-sized (0.01 to 0.1%) in terms of frequency. V usage is TRBV5-6 and J usage is TRBJ2-5. Germline V CDR1 and CDR2: SGHDT, YYEEEE. The CDR3 spans 13 residues. The CDR3 loop is CASSLTSQETQYF.

This clonotype shows up as medium-sized by frequency. The chain couples TRBV27 to TRBJ2-7; lacking DNA, the TRBD1 call made by TCRdb goes unchecked. Germline V gene sequence: CDR1 MNHEY, CDR2 SMNVEV (reference sequence). The CDR3 contains 15 residues. CDR3 sequence: CASSLFGGGPYEQYF.

Judged by frequency, this clonotype is medium-sized. This rearrangement joins TRBV6-6 to TRBJ1-1. CDR1 is MNHNY, CDR2 SVGAGI, per germline (reference sequence). The CDR3 is 14 amino acids. This chain's CDR3 is CASTGRGMNTEAFF.

This clonotype is called medium-sized (0.01 to 0.1%) based on its frequency. The CDR3 here is CAWSVTVQRDGYTF. The J gene is TRBJ1-2, the V gene TRBV30. Germline V gives CDR1 GTSNPN, CDR2 SVGIG (reference sequence). The CDR3 length is 14 residues.

Considering frequency, this clonotype is medium-sized. The chain couples TRBV19 to TRBJ2-2; TCRdb calls TRBD2, which cannot be checked without DNA. CDR1 is LNHDA and CDR2 is SQIVND in the germline V gene (reference sequence). The CDR3 has 13 residues. CDR3 sequence reads: CASSITGGRELFF.

Measured by frequency, this clonotype is medium-sized (0.01 to 0.1%). The chain joins TRBV18 to TRBJ2-7; the TCRdb D gene call, TRBD2, has no DNA to confirm it. The CDR3 extends over 12 amino acids. CDR1 KGHSH and CDR2 LQKENI come from the germline V gene. The CDR3 reads CASRGGDREQYF.

In terms of frequency, this clonotype is medium-sized. The chain joins TRBV6-5 to TRBJ2-7; there is no DNA to check the TCRdb D call of TRBD1. This CDR3 has 13 residues. Germline assignment: CDR1 MNHEY and CDR2 SVGAGI. CDR3 in amino acids: CASSVTGTYEQYF.

This clonotype is classed as medium-sized by frequency. The chain combines TRBV6-4 with TRBJ1-5; the D gene TCRdb calls, TRBD1, cannot be checked with no DNA. Germline CDR1 and CDR2: MRHNA and SNTAGT. This CDR3 region has 13 residues. This CDR3 is CASSQDRDQPQHF.

This clonotype shows up as medium-sized by frequency. The chain uses TRBV6-5 and TRBJ2-3; TCRdb's D call, TRBD2, is unchecked because there is no DNA. The CDR3 runs to 15 residues. Germline V gives CDR1 MNHEY, CDR2 SVGAGI. CDR3 loop: CASSVTSGSKVTQYF.

Measured by frequency, this clonotype is medium-sized. V is TRBV6-6 and J is TRBJ1-5; the TCRdb call, TRBD1, lacks DNA for checking. Germline CDR1 MNHNY, CDR2 SVGAGI (reference sequence). CDR3 length: 16 amino acids. The CDR3 region is CASCPGQGAKDQPQHF.

This clonotype is classed as large by frequency. The V and J genes are TRBV29-1 and TRBJ2-5; TCRdb calls TRBD1, which cannot be checked without DNA. The CDR3 covers 13 residues. Germline V gene lookup returns CDR1 SQVTM and CDR2 ANQGSEA. CDR3 sequence reads: CSVEAGGRETQYF.

This clonotype is medium-sized (0.01 to 0.1%) by frequency. The chain recombines TRBV6-5 with TRBJ2-7. This CDR3 spans 13 amino acids. The germline V gene encodes CDR1 MNHEY and CDR2 SVGAGI. CDR3 residues: CASSYSGPYEQYF.

According to its frequency, this clonotype is large. This CDR3 is CSALDSNYGYTF. The chain uses TRBV29-1 and TRBJ1-2; TCRdb's D gene call, TRBD1, goes unchecked for lack of DNA. The CDR3 spans 12 residues. Germline V gene sequence: CDR1 SQVTM, CDR2 ANQGSEA.

By frequency, this clonotype is medium-sized. This chain connects TRBV18 to TRBJ1-5; without DNA, the TCRdb call of TRBD1 cannot be checked. Germline lookup yields CDR1 KGHSH and CDR2 LQKENI. CDR3 size: 14 residues. This CDR3 reads CASSPGVGGQPQHF.